The 9 T cell receptor beta chains given below trace back to one sample, sequenced in a study of identical twins. TCRdb recomputed calls from the 5' RACE reads with MiXCR, one row per CDR3 protein. This table holds roughly 690,000 distinct CDR3 sequences, less than 25% found once. This sample also appeared in a second study, on T cells expressing NK-cell markers.

Specimen: PBMCs. The source of these receptors is a woman aged 18 to 35 in good health.

This clonotype has only a few counts. The chain links TRBV20-1 to TRBJ2-7, with TRBD1 as a possible D gene (5 bases). Germline V gene sequence: CDR1 DFQATT, CDR2 SNEGSKA (reference sequence). V was trimmed by 5 bases and J by 5 bases, leaving 16 bases between them. This CDR3 is built from 13 residues. The CDR3 sequence: CSARRQRSDEQYF. The CDR3 DNA is TGCAGTGCTCGCCGACAGAGATCGGACGAGCAGTACTTC.

The V gene is TRBV6-1, the J gene TRBJ1-2; no clear D gene. The CDR3 has 12 amino acids. Germline V lookup: CDR1 MNHNS, CDR2 SASEGT. The V end lost 7 bases, the J end lost 8 bases, and 14 bases lay between the germline ends. The CDR3 loop is CASNLVSGGYTF. The CDR3 nucleotides are TGTGCCAGCAATTTGGTTTCGGGGGGCTACACCTTC.

The chain couples TRBV11-3 to TRBJ2-1; 11 positions match TRBD1. Germline V gives CDR1 SGHNT, CDR2 YENEEA. With 5 bases clipped from V and 7 bases from J, the junction kept 7 bases outside the gene matches. This CDR3 is built from 15 residues. The DNA for the CDR3 is TGTGCCAGCAGCCCGAGGACAGGGGGCACAAATGAGCAGTTCTTC. This codes for CASSPRTGGTNEQFF. Variable domain in full (rest from reference TRBV11-3 and TRBJ2-1): EAGVVQSPRYKIIEKKQPVAFWCNPISGHNTLYWYLQNLGQGPELLIRYENEEAVDDSQLPKDRFSAERLKGVDSTLKIQPAELGDSAVYLCASSPRTGGTNEQFFGPGTRLTVL.

This clonotype was seen more than once but under ten times. This rearrangement joins TRBV25-1 to TRBJ2-7; 8 bases agree with TRBD2. The CDR3 contains 14 residues. Per germline, CDR1 MGHDK and CDR2 SYGVNS. V shed 2 bases and J 2 bases; nucleotides not matched to a gene: 2. The CDR3 bases are TGTGCCAGCAGTGAACTAGCGGGTCCCTACGAGCAGTACTTC. Translated: CASSELAGPYEQYF.

The rearrangement uses TRBV12-3 or TRBV12-4 and TRBJ2-1; tentative D call: TRBD2 (6 bases). The CDR3 runs 17 residues. Trimming left V 5 bases short and J 8 bases short, with 25 bases between. Here the CDR3 reads CASSLLTRLRGSDEQFF. The CDR3 DNA is TGTGCCAGCAGTCTGCTGACCCGTTTACGGGGGAGCGATGAGCAGTTCTTC.

Only one count was recorded for this clonotype. It may be a read error: a sequence one base away is much more abundant. This rearrangement joins TRBV6-2 or TRBV6-3 to TRBJ2-3; perhaps TRBD2 as D (6 bases). This CDR3 contains 12 residues. Germline CDR1 is MNHEY and CDR2 is SVGEGT. V was pared by 6 bases and J by 2 bases, with 6 bases between. CDR3 in amino acids: CASRDYTDTQYF. The CDR3 nucleotides are TGTGCCAGCAGGGACTACACAGATACGCAGTATTTT.

The chain carries TRBV5-5 and TRBJ2-1; 8 bases match TRBD2. The V gene's germline CDR1 is SGHKS and CDR2 YYEKEE (reference sequence). The length of the CDR3 is 16 residues. Unmatched junction bases numbered 10, after V lost 4 bases and J lost 4 bases. DNA of the CDR3: TGTGCCAGCAGCCCTTTAGCGGGAATGAGTTACAATGAGCAGTTCTTC. It translates to CASSPLAGMSYNEQFF.

This rearrangement joins TRBV5-1 to TRBJ1-5; D ambiguous. Per germline, CDR1 SGHRS and CDR2 YFSETQ. This CDR3 is built from 13 residues. The V end was cut by 4 bases, the J end by 4 bases, with 9 bases between. The CDR3 DNA sequence: TGCGCCAGCAGCGTAGCAGATAATCAGCCCCAGCATTTT. It is translated as CASSVADNQPQHF.

V is TRBV12-3 or TRBV12-4 and J is TRBJ2-3; D is unclear. The CDR3 consists of 12 residues. V gave up 3 bases and J gave up 5 bases, with 6 bases separating them. DNA of the CDR3: TGTGCCAGCAGTTTTAAAAAAGATACGCAGTATTTT. Protein sequence: CASSFKKDTQYF.